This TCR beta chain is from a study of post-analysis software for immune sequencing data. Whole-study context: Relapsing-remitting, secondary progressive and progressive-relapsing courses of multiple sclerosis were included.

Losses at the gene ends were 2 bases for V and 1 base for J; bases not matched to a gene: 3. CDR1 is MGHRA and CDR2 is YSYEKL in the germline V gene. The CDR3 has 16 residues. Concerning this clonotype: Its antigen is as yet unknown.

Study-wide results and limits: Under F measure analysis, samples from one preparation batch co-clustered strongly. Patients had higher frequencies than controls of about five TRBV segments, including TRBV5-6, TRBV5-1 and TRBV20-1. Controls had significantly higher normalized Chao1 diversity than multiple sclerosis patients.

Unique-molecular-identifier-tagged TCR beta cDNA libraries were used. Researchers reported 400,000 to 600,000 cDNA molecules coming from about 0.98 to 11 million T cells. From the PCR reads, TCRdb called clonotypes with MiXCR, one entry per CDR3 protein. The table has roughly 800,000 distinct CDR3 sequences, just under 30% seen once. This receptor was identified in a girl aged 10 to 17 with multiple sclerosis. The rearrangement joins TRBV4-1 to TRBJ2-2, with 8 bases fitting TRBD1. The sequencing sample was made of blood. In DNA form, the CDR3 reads TGCGCCAGCAGCCAATCCGGGACAGGGAACACCGGGGAGCTGTTTTTT. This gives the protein CASSQSGTGNTGELFF.